A selection of T cell receptor beta chains follows, all from one sample in a study of T cell responses to AZD1222 COVID-19 vaccine. Sequencing used immunoSEQ multiplex PCR; TCRdb keeps in-frame clones, though not all of them. The sample contains 100,000 to 120,000 clones, 89% of which appear only once. The specimen was peripheral blood, collected 28 days after the second AZD1222 dose. The receptors here all came from an adult who received the AZD1222 COVID-19 vaccine. Each CDR3 is given with its conserved first and last residue. The D gene is left open where the match is weak. Clone size is given for some rows only: seen once, a few or many times, or a class if the clone is expanded.

clone size: NA; V gene: TRBV28; D gene: TRBD2; CDR3 length: 17; J gene: TRBJ2-7; CDR3 protein: CASSLMAGGEIPYEQYF; CDR3 DNA: TGTGCCAGCAGTTTGATGGCGGGAGGGGAAATTCCCTACGAGCAGTACTTC
clone size: NA; V gene: TRBV28; D gene: NA; CDR3 length: 18; J gene: TRBJ1-6; CDR3 protein: CASSSPRGGRSYNSPLHF; CDR3 DNA: TGTGCCAGCAGTTCCCCACGTGGAGGGCGCTCCTATAATTCACCCCTCCACTTT
clone size: NA; V gene: TRBV27; D gene: TRBD2; CDR3 length: 14; J gene: TRBJ2-1; CDR3 protein: CASSWAGGYNEQFF; CDR3 DNA: TGTGCCAGCAGTTGGGCGGGAGGTTACAATGAGCAGTTCTTC
clone size: few; V gene: TRBV30; D gene: NA; CDR3 length: 14; J gene: TRBJ1-2; CDR3 protein: CAYYRELRDYGYTF; CDR3 DNA: TGTGCCTATTACAGGGAACTAAGGGACTATGGCTACACCTTC
clone size: once; V gene: TRBV7-6; D gene: TRBD1; CDR3 length: 13; J gene: TRBJ2-7; CDR3 protein: CASSRDRVREQYF; CDR3 DNA: TGTGCCAGCAGCCGCGACAGGGTCCGCGAGCAGTACTTC
clone size: NA; V gene: TRBV20-1; D gene: NA; CDR3 length: 11; J gene: TRBJ1-2; CDR3 protein: CSAGDGYGYTF; CDR3 DNA: TGCAGTGCGGGGGACGGCTATGGCTACACCTTC
clone size: NA; V gene: TRBV25-1; D gene: TRBD1; CDR3 length: 16; J gene: TRBJ2-7; CDR3 protein: CASSVTTGAGSYEQYF; CDR3 DNA: TGTGCCAGCAGTGTGACGACAGGGGCGGGCTCCTACGAGCAGTACTTC
clone size: NA; V gene: TRBV10-3; D gene: NA; CDR3 length: 16; J gene: TRBJ1-2; CDR3 protein: CAISESLDGGGDGYTF; CDR3 DNA: TGTGCCATCAGTGAGTCACTCGACGGAGGTGGGGATGGCTACACCTTC
clone size: NA; V gene: TRBV29-1; D gene: NA; CDR3 length: 14; J gene: TRBJ2-1; CDR3 protein: CSVAPDGAENEQFF; CDR3 DNA: TGCAGCGTTGCACCGGATGGAGCGGAGAATGAGCAGTTCTTC
clone size: once; V gene: TRBV7-6; D gene: NA; CDR3 length: 17; J gene: TRBJ1-3; CDR3 protein: CASSLVAGERPGNTIYF; CDR3 DNA: TGTGCCAGCAGCTTAGTGGCAGGGGAACGGCCTGGAAACACCATATATTTT
clone size: NA; V gene: TRBV14; D gene: NA; CDR3 length: 13; J gene: TRBJ2-7; CDR3 protein: CASSQDRVGEQYF; CDR3 DNA: TGTGCCAGCAGCCAAGATAGGGTGGGGGAGCAGTACTTC
clone size: NA; V gene: TRBV6-1; D gene: TRBD2; CDR3 length: 17; J gene: TRBJ2-2; CDR3 protein: CASSDVQGLAGAGELFF; CDR3 DNA: TGTGCCAGCAGTGATGTCCAGGGACTAGCGGGAGCCGGGGAGCTGTTTTTT
clone size: NA; V gene: TRBV25-1; D gene: NA; CDR3 length: 14; J gene: TRBJ1-3; CDR3 protein: CASSPESSGNTIYF; CDR3 DNA: TGTGCCAGCAGTCCAGAGAGCTCTGGAAACACCATATATTTT
clone size: NA; V gene: TRBV18; D gene: TRBD1; CDR3 length: 16; J gene: TRBJ2-2; CDR3 protein: CASSKGQGANTGELFF; CDR3 DNA: TGTGCCAGCTCAAAAGGACAGGGGGCGAACACCGGGGAGCTGTTTTTT
clone size: few; V gene: TRBV2; D gene: TRBD2; CDR3 length: 24; J gene: TRBJ2-4; CDR3 protein: CASSGRITIVTSGGGVGILNIQYF; CDR3 DNA: TGTGCCAGCAGTGGCAGGATTACCATTGTGACTAGCGGAGGGGGGGTAGGCATTTTAAACATTCAGTACTTC
clone size: NA; V gene: TRBV18; D gene: NA; CDR3 length: 13; J gene: TRBJ2-7; CDR3 protein: CASSPQGSYEQYF; CDR3 DNA: TGTGCCAGCTCACCACAGGGTTCCTACGAGCAGTACTTC
clone size: NA; V gene: TRBV28; D gene: TRBD1; CDR3 length: 17; J gene: TRBJ2-7; CDR3 protein: CASSFRDRGLVSYEQYF; CDR3 DNA: TGTGCCAGCAGTTTTCGGGACAGGGGACTGGTTTCCTACGAGCAGTACTTC
clone size: few; V gene: TRBV5-4; D gene: NA; CDR3 length: 12; J gene: TRBJ2-1; CDR3 protein: CASSLRGGEQFF; CDR3 DNA: TGTGCCAGCAGCTTGAGGGGAGGTGAGCAGTTCTTC
clone size: few; V gene: TRBV28; D gene: NA; CDR3 length: 13; J gene: TRBJ2-7; CDR3 protein: CASSSGSPYEQYF; CDR3 DNA: TGTGCCAGCAGTTCAGGTTCCCCCTACGAGCAGTACTTC
clone size: NA; V gene: TRBV6-2/TRBV6-3; D gene: NA; CDR3 length: 12; J gene: TRBJ1-2; CDR3 protein: CASSRESHGYTF; CDR3 DNA: TGTGCCAGCAGCAGGGAGTCTCATGGCTACACCTTC
clone size: NA; V gene: TRBV21-1; D gene: NA; CDR3 length: 17; J gene: TRBJ2-7; CDR3 protein: CASSKGYRQVPFYEQYF; CDR3 DNA: TGTGCCAGCAGCAAAGGGTATAGACAGGTACCTTTCTACGAGCAGTACTTC
clone size: NA; V gene: TRBV30; D gene: NA; CDR3 length: 13; J gene: TRBJ1-2; CDR3 protein: CAWSVARGDGYTF; CDR3 DNA: TGTGCCTGGAGTGTTGCGAGAGGGGATGGCTACACCTTC
clone size: NA; V gene: TRBV10-2; D gene: NA; CDR3 length: 13; J gene: TRBJ2-7; CDR3 protein: CASSESYRAEQYF; CDR3 DNA: TGCGCCAGCAGTGAGTCGTACAGGGCCGAGCAGTACTTC
clone size: NA; V gene: TRBV6-5; D gene: TRBD2; CDR3 length: 15; J gene: TRBJ2-3; CDR3 protein: CASSSPRLAGGKRYF; CDR3 DNA: TGTGCCAGCAGTTCCCCTAGACTAGCGGGAGGAAAGCGGTATTTT
clone size: NA; V gene: TRBV12-3/TRBV12-4; D gene: TRBD1; CDR3 length: 10; J gene: TRBJ1-1; CDR3 protein: CASRTDRDVF; CDR3 DNA: TGTGCCAGCCGCACCGACAGGGACGTCTTT
clone size: NA; V gene: TRBV6-5; D gene: NA; CDR3 length: 16; J gene: TRBJ1-2; CDR3 protein: CASSYITEQGYYGYTF; CDR3 DNA: TGTGCCAGCAGTTACATTACGGAACAGGGATATTATGGCTACACCTTC
clone size: NA; V gene: TRBV9; D gene: NA; CDR3 length: 14; J gene: TRBJ2-7; CDR3 protein: CASSVTHGPYEQYF; CDR3 DNA: TGTGCCAGCAGCGTAACGCACGGTCCCTACGAGCAGTACTTC
clone size: NA; V gene: TRBV7-6; D gene: NA; CDR3 length: 16; J gene: TRBJ2-3; CDR3 protein: CASSSFGVGGTDTQYF; CDR3 DNA: TGTGCCAGCAGCTCCTTTGGGGTAGGGGGGACAGATACGCAGTATTTT
clone size: NA; V gene: TRBV7-9; D gene: NA; CDR3 length: 14; J gene: TRBJ2-7; CDR3 protein: CASSLALGIHEQYF; CDR3 DNA: TGTGCCAGCAGCTTAGCGTTAGGTATCCACGAGCAGTACTTC
clone size: NA; V gene: TRBV30; D gene: NA; CDR3 length: 11; J gene: TRBJ1-1; CDR3 protein: CAWTGTSGAFF; CDR3 DNA: TGTGCCTGGACGGGGACTTCGGGGGCTTTCTTT
clone size: NA; V gene: TRBV4-2; D gene: TRBD1; CDR3 length: 16; J gene: TRBJ1-6; CDR3 protein: CASSQDAAGGDSPLHF; CDR3 DNA: TGTGCCAGCAGCCAAGACGCAGCAGGGGGAGATTCACCCCTCCACTTT
clone size: NA; V gene: TRBV9; D gene: NA; CDR3 length: 12; J gene: TRBJ2-7; CDR3 protein: CASSVGGGEQYF; CDR3 DNA: TGTGCCAGCAGCGTAGGAGGCGGTGAGCAGTACTTC
clone size: once; V gene: TRBV10-3; D gene: NA; CDR3 length: 15; J gene: TRBJ2-1; CDR3 protein: CAISEGGSSYNEQFF; CDR3 DNA: TGTGCCATCAGTGAGGGAGGGAGCTCCTACAATGAGCAGTTCTTC
clone size: NA; V gene: TRBV29-1; D gene: TRBD2; CDR3 length: 14; J gene: TRBJ2-1; CDR3 protein: CSPKPGAGDNEQFF; CDR3 DNA: TGCAGCCCTAAGCCTGGGGCGGGGGACAATGAGCAGTTCTTC
clone size: NA; V gene: TRBV28; D gene: NA; CDR3 length: 11; J gene: TRBJ2-7; CDR3 protein: CASSPGNEQYF; CDR3 DNA: TGTGCCAGCAGCCCTGGAAACGAGCAGTACTTC
clone size: NA; V gene: TRBV20-1; D gene: NA; CDR3 length: 10; J gene: TRBJ1-1; CDR3 protein: CSSTGSVAFF; CDR3 DNA: TGCAGTTCCACGGGGTCGGTAGCTTTCTTT
clone size: NA; V gene: TRBV12-5; D gene: TRBD1; CDR3 length: 13; J gene: TRBJ2-2; CDR3 protein: CASGWTGTGELFF; CDR3 DNA: TGTGCTAGTGGGTGGACAGGCACCGGGGAGCTGTTTTTT
clone size: NA; V gene: TRBV5-4; D gene: TRBD1; CDR3 length: 18; J gene: TRBJ1-1; CDR3 protein: CASSRRDRPDLGNTEAFF; CDR3 DNA: TGTGCCAGCAGCCGAAGGGACAGGCCCGACTTGGGGAACACTGAAGCTTTCTTT
clone size: NA; V gene: TRBV6-1; D gene: NA; CDR3 length: 13; J gene: TRBJ1-2; CDR3 protein: CASSEGGSYGYTF; CDR3 DNA: TGTGCCAGCAGTGAGGGGGGCAGCTATGGCTACACCTTC
clone size: NA; V gene: TRBV3-1/TRBV3-2; D gene: NA; CDR3 length: 15; J gene: TRBJ1-5; CDR3 protein: CASSQGPVSNQPQHF; CDR3 DNA: TGTGCCAGCAGCCAAGGACCGGTCAGCAATCAGCCCCAGCATTTT
clone size: NA; V gene: TRBV7-9; D gene: NA; CDR3 length: 15; J gene: TRBJ1-1; CDR3 protein: CASSILGTLGTEAFF; CDR3 DNA: TGTGCCAGCAGCATCCTAGGGACTTTGGGCACTGAAGCTTTCTTT
clone size: NA; V gene: TRBV7-2; D gene: NA; CDR3 length: 13; J gene: TRBJ2-7; CDR3 protein: CASSLDFAGEQYF; CDR3 DNA: TGTGCCAGCAGCTTAGATTTTGCGGGCGAGCAGTACTTC
clone size: NA; V gene: TRBV5-1; D gene: NA; CDR3 length: 16; J gene: TRBJ1-4; CDR3 protein: CASSLGRLAGKEKLFF; CDR3 DNA: TGCGCCAGCAGCTTGGGGCGCCTAGCTGGTAAAGAAAAACTGTTTTTT
clone size: NA; V gene: TRBV7-9; D gene: NA; CDR3 length: 14; J gene: TRBJ1-2; CDR3 protein: CASSLGAAGGSYTF; CDR3 DNA: TGTGCCAGCAGCTTAGGGGCGGCAGGAGGTAGCTACACCTTC
clone size: NA; V gene: TRBV5-4; D gene: TRBD1; CDR3 length: 14; J gene: TRBJ1-2; CDR3 protein: CASSNRGTNYGYTF; CDR3 DNA: TGTGCCAGCAGCAACAGGGGTACTAACTATGGCTACACCTTC
clone size: NA; V gene: TRBV12-3/TRBV12-4; D gene: NA; CDR3 length: 12; J gene: TRBJ2-1; CDR3 protein: CASSRARNEQFF; CDR3 DNA: TGTGCCAGCAGCCGTGCCCGGAATGAGCAGTTCTTC
clone size: NA; V gene: TRBV19; D gene: NA; CDR3 length: 15; J gene: TRBJ1-3; CDR3 protein: CASTEVGSSGNTIYF; CDR3 DNA: TGTGCCAGCACCGAGGTGGGGAGCTCTGGAAACACCATATATTTT
clone size: NA; V gene: TRBV3-1/TRBV3-2; D gene: NA; CDR3 length: 15; J gene: TRBJ1-5; CDR3 protein: CASSQAHSGNQPQHF; CDR3 DNA: TGTGCCAGCAGCCAAGCCCACAGTGGCAATCAGCCCCAGCATTTT
clone size: NA; V gene: TRBV30; D gene: TRBD1; CDR3 length: 13; J gene: TRBJ1-2; CDR3 protein: CAWEGDRGGGYTF; CDR3 DNA: TGTGCCTGGGAGGGGGACAGGGGAGGAGGCTACACCTTC
clone size: NA; V gene: TRBV19; D gene: NA; CDR3 length: 12; J gene: TRBJ1-2; CDR3 protein: CATRRADYGYTF; CDR3 DNA: TGTGCCACTCGGAGAGCCGACTATGGCTACACCTTC
clone size: NA; V gene: TRBV6-6; D gene: NA; CDR3 length: 14; J gene: TRBJ1-2; CDR3 protein: CASSPKGRRYGYTF; CDR3 DNA: TGTGCCAGCAGTCCTAAGGGGCGTCGCTATGGCTACACCTTC
clone size: once; V gene: TRBV2; D gene: NA; CDR3 length: 14; J gene: TRBJ2-7; CDR3 protein: CASSDELANYEQYF; CDR3 DNA: TGTGCCAGCAGTGATGAACTAGCCAACTACGAGCAGTACTTC
clone size: NA; V gene: TRBV21-1; D gene: NA; CDR3 length: 14; J gene: TRBJ2-1; CDR3 protein: CASSQGRVSNEQFF; CDR3 DNA: TGTGCCAGCAGCCAAGGCAGGGTATCAAATGAGCAGTTCTTC